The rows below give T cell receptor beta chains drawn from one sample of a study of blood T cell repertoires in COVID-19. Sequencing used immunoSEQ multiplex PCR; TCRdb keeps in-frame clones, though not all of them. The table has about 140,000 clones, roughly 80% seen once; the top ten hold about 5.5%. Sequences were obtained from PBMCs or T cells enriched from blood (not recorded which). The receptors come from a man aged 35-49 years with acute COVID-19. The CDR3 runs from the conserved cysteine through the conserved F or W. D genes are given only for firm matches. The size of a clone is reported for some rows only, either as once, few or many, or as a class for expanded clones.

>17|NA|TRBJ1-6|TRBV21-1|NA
TGTGCCAGCAGCAAAACGCCAGAAAGCTCCTATAATTCACCCCTCCACTTT
CASSKTPESSYNSPLHF
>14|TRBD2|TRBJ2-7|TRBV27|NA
TGTGCCAGCAGTTTATTGGGGGGGTCGTACGAGCAGTACTTC
CASSLLGGSYEQYF
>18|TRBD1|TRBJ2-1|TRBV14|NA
TGTGCCAGCAGCCACCCCATGGGACAGGGATATAGAGGCAATGAGCAATTCTTC
CASSHPMGQGYRGNEQFF
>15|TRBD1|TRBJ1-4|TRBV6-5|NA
TGTGCCAGCAGTCCTCTCCAGGGGGGCAATGAAAAACTGTTTTTT
CASSPLQGGNEKLFF
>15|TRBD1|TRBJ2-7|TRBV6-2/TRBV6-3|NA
TGTGCCAGCAGTTACTTCGGACAGGGGGTATCCGAGCAGTACTTC
CASSYFGQGVSEQYF
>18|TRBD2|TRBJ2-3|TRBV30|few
TGTGCCTGGAGTACGTCGCCTAGCGGGAGGGCCGGGGCAGATACGCAGTATTTT
CAWSTSPSGRAGADTQYF
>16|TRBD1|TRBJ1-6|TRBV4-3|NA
TGCGCCAGCAGCCAAGATATCGGACAGGGTAATTCACCCCTCCACTTT
CASSQDIGQGNSPLHF
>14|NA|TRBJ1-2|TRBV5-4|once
TGTGCCAGCAGCCTGACAGGAGCTAACTATGGCTACACCTTC
CASSLTGANYGYTF
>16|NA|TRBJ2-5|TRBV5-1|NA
TGCGCCAGCAGCCGTGGATTTACAGGCGTACAAGAGACCCAGTACTTC
CASSRGFTGVQETQYF
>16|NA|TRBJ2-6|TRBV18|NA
TGTGCCAGCTCACCACTAGGAGCGACTGGGGCCAACGTCCTGACTTTC
CASSPLGATGANVLTF
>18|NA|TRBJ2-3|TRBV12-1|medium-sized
TGTGCCAGCAGTCCCAACCCCGGGACTAGCGGCCACTGGGATACGCAGTATTTT
CASSPNPGTSGHWDTQYF
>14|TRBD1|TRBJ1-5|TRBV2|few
TGTGCCAGCAGTGTGGAGGGGGCAAGTCAGCCCCAGCATTTT
CASSVEGASQPQHF
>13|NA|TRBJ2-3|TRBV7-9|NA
TGTGCCAGCAGCTCCCTAATGTTAGATACGCAGTATTTT
CASSSLMLDTQYF
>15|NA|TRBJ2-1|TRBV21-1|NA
TGTGCCAGCAGAATACTGACTAGCGGATACAATGAGCAGTTCTTC
CASRILTSGYNEQFF
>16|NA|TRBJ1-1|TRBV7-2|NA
TGTGCCAGCAGTTTGGGGTCAGGGTACCAGAACACTGAAGCTTTCTTT
CASSLGSGYQNTEAFF
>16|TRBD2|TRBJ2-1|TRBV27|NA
TGTGCCAGCAGTTCGACTAGCGGGAGGATAGTTAATGAGCAGTTCTTC
CASSSTSGRIVNEQFF
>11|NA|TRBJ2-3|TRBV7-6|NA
TGTGCCAGCAGCATTCTCGATACGCAGTATTTT
CASSILDTQYF
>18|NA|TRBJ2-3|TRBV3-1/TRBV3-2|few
TGTGCCAGCAGCCAACTAACGGGAGGGGGCGAAACCCCAGATACGCAGTATTTT
CASSQLTGGGETPDTQYF
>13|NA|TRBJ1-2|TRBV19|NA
TGTGCCAGTAGTATTTCAGGGAACTATGGCTACACCTTC
CASSISGNYGYTF
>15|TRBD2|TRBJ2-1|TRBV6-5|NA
TGTGCCAGCAATATTCGGGAGGGCTCCTACAATGAGCAGTTCTTC
CASNIREGSYNEQFF
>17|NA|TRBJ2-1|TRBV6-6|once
TGTGCCAGCAGTCAAAGAGGAGCGGAACTCCGGGAAAATGAGCAGTTCTTC
CASSQRGAELRENEQFF
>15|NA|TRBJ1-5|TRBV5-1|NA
TGCGCCAGCAGCTTGGTAGGGGGTAGCAATCAGCCCCAGCATTTT
CASSLVGGSNQPQHF
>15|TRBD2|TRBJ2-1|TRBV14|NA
TGTGCCAGCAGCCACCTTAAACTAGCGAACAATGAGCAGTTCTTC
CASSHLKLANNEQFF
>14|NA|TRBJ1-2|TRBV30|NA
TGTGCCTGGAGTGTGGGGGGAGAATCCTATGGCTACACCTTC
CAWSVGGESYGYTF
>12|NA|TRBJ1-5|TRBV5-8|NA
TGTGCCAGCAGCTTTCGTGATCAGCCCCAGCATTTT
CASSFRDQPQHF
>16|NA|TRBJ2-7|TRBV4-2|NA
TGTGCCAGCAGCCCCCAGGGGGCGGGGGGGGCATACGAGCAGTACTTC
CASSPQGAGGAYEQYF
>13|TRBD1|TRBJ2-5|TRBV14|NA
TGTGCCAGCAGCGCCCGACAGGGGGAGACCCAGTACTTC
CASSARQGETQYF
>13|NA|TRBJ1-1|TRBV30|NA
TGTGCCTGGAGTGTGAGCAGGGCCAGTGAAGCTTTCTTT
CAWSVSRASEAFF
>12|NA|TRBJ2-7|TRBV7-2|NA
TGTGCCAGCAGCTTAGCTGGCCCCGAGCAGTACTTC
CASSLAGPEQYF
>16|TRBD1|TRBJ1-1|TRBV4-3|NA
TGCGCCAGCAGCCAAGACCCGACAGGGGTGAACACTGAAGCTTTCTTT
CASSQDPTGVNTEAFF
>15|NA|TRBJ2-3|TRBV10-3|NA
TGTGCCATCAGGTCAGCTGTCGGGGACACAGATACGCAGTATTTT
CAIRSAVGDTDTQYF
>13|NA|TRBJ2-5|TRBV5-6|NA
TGTGCCAGCAGCTTTGCAGTTGAAGAGACCCAGTACTTC
CASSFAVEETQYF
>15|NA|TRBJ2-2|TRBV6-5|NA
TGTGCCAGCAGCCCCGGGACAACGAACACCGGGGAGCTGTTTTTT
CASSPGTTNTGELFF
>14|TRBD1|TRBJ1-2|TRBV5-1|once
TGCGCCAGCAGCTTGACAGGGGTGGGCTATGGCTACACCTTC
CASSLTGVGYGYTF
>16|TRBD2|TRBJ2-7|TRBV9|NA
TGTGCCAGCAGCCCGGGACTAGCGAGTGGATCCTACGAGCAGTACTTC
CASSPGLASGSYEQYF
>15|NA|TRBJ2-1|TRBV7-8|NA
TGTGCCAGCAGCTTAGTGCTAGGCTTCTACAATGAGCAGTTCTTC
CASSLVLGFYNEQFF